The 10 T cell receptor beta chains below all came from one sample that was sequenced in a study of regulatory T cells in long-lasting Graves disease. Building of the TCR beta libraries involved iRepertoire HTBI primers and Arm-PCR of CDR3 regions. TCRdb recomputed calls from the multiplex PCR reads with MiXCR, one row per CDR3 protein. The table shows hundreds of thousands of distinct CDR3 sequences, with roughly 20% occurring only once. Specified time point: persistent/refractory GD, antithyroid drugs over 5 years with positive TRAb. Making the TCR library involved RNA that had been extracted from PBMCs. This sample comprised peripheral blood mononuclear cells (PBMCs), obtained when the disease was refractory, from a patient treated with antithyroid drugs. The origin of the receptors is a female donor with Graves disease.

The chain combines TRBV18 with TRBJ2-3; D is undetermined. Germline V gene data show CDR1 as KGHSH and CDR2 as LQKENI. The CDR3 covers 16 residues. The ends were cut back, 3 bases at V and 3 bases at J, with 16 bases in the middle. The CDR3 region is CASSPLGFSITDTQYF. The CDR3 coding sequence is TGTGCCAGCTCACCTCTTGGCTTCTCGATAACAGATACGCAGTATTTT.

The chain employs TRBV20-1 and TRBJ2-7; 8 bases match TRBD1. V shed 5 bases, J shed 7 bases, and the junction held 13 bases outside the gene matches. Germline CDR1 reads DFQATT; CDR2 reads SNEGSKA (reference sequence). The CDR3 spans 14 residues. The CDR3 spells CSAPSATGVWEQYF. CDR3 coding DNA: TGCAGTGCTCCTTCTGCGACAGGGGTCTGGGAGCAGTACTTC.

At least ten counts were recorded for this clonotype. The chain employs TRBV5-1 and TRBJ1-1; possible D gene TRBD1, 5 bases. Germline values: CDR1 SGHRS, CDR2 YFSETQ. V gave up 4 bases and J gave up 2 bases, with 15 bases separating them. This CDR3 contains 15 residues. The CDR3 nucleotides are TGCGCCAGCAGCGACCCGACAGAGACCAACACTGAAGCTTTCTTT. It encodes CASSDPTETNTEAFF.

In its sample, this clonotype was seen many times. The CDR3 coding sequence is TGTGCCAGCAGTAATCCGGGACAGGGAAATGAAAAACTGTTTTTT. It is translated as CASSNPGQGNEKLFF. This chain links TRBV6-1 with TRBJ1-4; 9 bases match TRBD1. Per germline, CDR1 MNHNS and CDR2 SASEGT. The CDR3 runs 15 residues. Unmatched junction bases numbered 6, after V lost 5 bases and J lost 5 bases.

This chain connects TRBV5-1 to TRBJ2-2; 14 bases align to TRBD2. Trimming took 4 bases from V and 5 from J; bases not matched to a gene: 7. The germline V gene has CDR1 SGHRS and CDR2 YFSETQ. There are 17 residues in the CDR3. This CDR3 reads CASSRGLAGGGTGELFF. For the CDR3, the DNA is TGCGCCAGCAGCCGTGGACTAGCGGGAGGAGGAACCGGGGAGCTGTTTTTT.

This clonotype was detected only a few times. The chain is built from TRBV6-1 and TRBJ2-2; D possibly uses TRBD1 or TRBD2 (5 bases each). Trimming cost V 6 bases and J 0 bases, with 11 bases left between them. Germline CDR1 MNHNS, CDR2 SASEGT. The CDR3 has 15 residues. This chain's CDR3 is CASRLWGSNTGELFF. In DNA, the CDR3 is TGTGCCAGCAGGCTTTGGGGGTCGAACACCGGGGAGCTGTTTTTT.

This clonotype was detected many times. This rearrangement joins TRBV10-3 to TRBJ1-2; D is perhaps TRBD1 (6 bases). The germline V and J ends were trimmed by 10 bases and 3 bases, with 12 bases remaining between them. Germline CDR1 is ENHRY and CDR2 is SYGVKD. This CDR3 is built from 12 residues. CDR3 protein: CATGGADYGYTF. The CDR3 DNA reads as TGTGCCACGGGGGGGGCGGACTATGGCTACACCTTC.

The rearrangement links TRBV27 to TRBJ2-5; perhaps D is TRBD1 or TRBD2 (6 bases each). Germline CDR1 MNHEY, CDR2 SMNVEV (reference sequence). V was pared by 6 bases and J by 4 bases, with 15 bases between. The CDR3 consists of 14 residues. The CDR3 sequence: CASSGMKGGETQYF. The CDR3 bases are TGTGCCAGCAGCGGGATGAAGGGGGGAGAGACCCAGTACTTC.

This clonotype was seen repeatedly, ten times or more. The chain combines TRBV7-8 with TRBJ1-1; 8 bases align to TRBD1. This CDR3 spans 12 amino acids. Germline-derived CDR1 and CDR2 are SGHVS and FQNEAQ. The V segment lost 6 bases and the J segment 9 bases; nucleotides outside the gene matches: 6. Here the CDR3 reads CASSRDRTKAFF. In nucleotides, the CDR3 is TGTGCCAGCAGTCGGGACAGGACCAAAGCTTTCTTT.

The V and J genes are TRBV30 and TRBJ2-7, with no clear D. The CDR3 is made up of 13 amino acids. The V end was cut by 2 bases, the J end by 0 bases, with 8 bases between. Germline V gene data show CDR1 as GTSNPN and CDR2 as SVGIG (reference sequence). The CDR3 DNA follows: TGTGCCTGGAGTAAGGGAAGCTCCTACGAGCAGTACTTC. Residues: CAWSKGSSYEQYF.